The clone carrying this T cell receptor beta chain was seen more than once but under ten times. What it binds is unknown. The data belong to a study of T cells in Graves' hyperthyroidism and ophthalmopathy. TCR beta CDR3 regions were amplified from RNA transcripts. The HTBI primer set drove a first-round RT-PCR of the TCR CDR3. Via MiXCR, TCRdb re-called the multiplex PCR reads, giving one row per CDR3 protein. The sample records about 290,000 distinct CDR3 sequences, about 15% being singletons. With V trimmed by 3 bases and J by 2 bases, 7 bases remained unmatched. CDR1 DFQATT and CDR2 SNEGSKA come from the germline V gene (reference sequence). The CDR3 consists of 14 residues. Study-wide findings and caveats: Peripheral blood also featured most of the thyroid clonotypes expanded above 0.001.

The sequence derives from an older woman with Graves' ophthalmopathy. Sequencing was done on a sample of blood. The V and J genes are TRBV20-1 and TRBJ2-7; 7 nucleotides line up with TRBD2. CDR3 bases: TGCAGTGCTAGCCTGGGACTATCCCCCTACGAGCAGTACTTC. Protein: CSASLGLSPYEQYF.